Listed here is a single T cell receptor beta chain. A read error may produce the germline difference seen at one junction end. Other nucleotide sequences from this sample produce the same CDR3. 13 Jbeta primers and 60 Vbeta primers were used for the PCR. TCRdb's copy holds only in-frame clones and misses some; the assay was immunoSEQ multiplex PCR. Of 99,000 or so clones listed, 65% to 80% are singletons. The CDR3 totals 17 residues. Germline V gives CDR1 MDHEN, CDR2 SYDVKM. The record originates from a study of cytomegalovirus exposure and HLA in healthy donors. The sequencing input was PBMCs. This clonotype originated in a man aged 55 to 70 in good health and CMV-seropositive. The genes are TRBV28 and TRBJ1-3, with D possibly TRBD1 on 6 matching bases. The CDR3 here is CASSLEQGYNSGNTIYF. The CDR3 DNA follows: TGTGCCAGCAGTTTAGAACAGGGTTACAACTCTGGAAACACCATATACTTT.